The following is a T cell receptor (beta chain) sequence with its context. Its matching antigen is unknown. The data derive from a study of T cell responses to AZD1222 COVID-19 vaccine. Study results and limitations: White British donors predominated, females outnumbered males, and clonal diversity was possibly underestimated. Repertoire sampling was restricted to post-peak T cell response timepoints. Increases in Spike-specific TCR breadth and depth were seen after two AZD1222 doses.

The CDR3 is made up of 13 amino acids. Trimming cost V 4 bases and J 2 bases, with 9 bases left between them. From germline, CDR1 is SGHRS and CDR2 YFSETQ. TCRdb's table, derived via immunoSEQ multiplex PCR, lists solely in-frame clones and lacks some. The sample lists fewer than 200,000 clones, 91% seen once, with approximately 2% in the top ten. V and J are TRBV5-1 and TRBJ1-2; D is undetermined. Material: peripheral blood, obtained on day 0 of AZD1222 vaccination. This TCR was sampled from an adult in good health. The CDR3, as DNA: TGCGCCAGCAGCCCAGACGGGAACTATGGCTACACCTTC. Protein sequence: CASSPDGNYGYTF. Using reference TRBV5-1 and TRBJ1-2 for the parts outside the CDR3, the full variable domain is KAGVTQTPRYLIKTRGQQVTLSCSPISGHRSVSWYQQTPGQGLQFLFEYFSETQRNKGNFPGRFSGRQFSNSRSEMNVSTLELGDSALYLCASSPDGNYGYTFGSGTRLTVV.